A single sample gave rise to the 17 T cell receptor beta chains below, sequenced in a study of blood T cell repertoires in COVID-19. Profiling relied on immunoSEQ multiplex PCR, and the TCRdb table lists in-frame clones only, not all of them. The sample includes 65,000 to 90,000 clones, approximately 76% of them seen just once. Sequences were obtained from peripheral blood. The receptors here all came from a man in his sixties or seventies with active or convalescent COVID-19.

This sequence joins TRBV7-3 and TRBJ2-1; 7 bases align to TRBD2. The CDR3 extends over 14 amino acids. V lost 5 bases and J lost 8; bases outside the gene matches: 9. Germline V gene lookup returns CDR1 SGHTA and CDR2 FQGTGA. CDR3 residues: CASSEAGPGYEQFF. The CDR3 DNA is TGTGCCAGCAGCGAAGCGGGGCCAGGGTATGAGCAGTTCTTC.

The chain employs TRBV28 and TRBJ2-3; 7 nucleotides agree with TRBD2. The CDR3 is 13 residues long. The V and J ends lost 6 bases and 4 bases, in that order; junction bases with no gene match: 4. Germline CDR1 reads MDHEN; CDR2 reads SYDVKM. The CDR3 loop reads CASRRTSADTQYF. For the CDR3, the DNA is TGTGCCAGCAGAAGGACTAGTGCAGATACGCAGTATTTT.

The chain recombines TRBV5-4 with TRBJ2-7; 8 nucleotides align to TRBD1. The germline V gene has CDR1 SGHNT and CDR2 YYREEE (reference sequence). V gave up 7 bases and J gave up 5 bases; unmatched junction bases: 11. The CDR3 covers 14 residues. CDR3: CASGPRGLSNEQYF. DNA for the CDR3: TGTGCCAGCGGTCCCAGGGGGCTATCGAACGAGCAGTACTTC.

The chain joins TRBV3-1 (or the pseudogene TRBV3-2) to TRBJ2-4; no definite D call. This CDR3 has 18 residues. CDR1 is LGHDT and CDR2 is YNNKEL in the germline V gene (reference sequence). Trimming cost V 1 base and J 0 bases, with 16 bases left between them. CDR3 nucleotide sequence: TGTGCCAGCAGCCAAGGCCCCAGGCGAGATCTAGCCAAAAACATTCAGTACTTC. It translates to CASSQGPRRDLAKNIQYF.

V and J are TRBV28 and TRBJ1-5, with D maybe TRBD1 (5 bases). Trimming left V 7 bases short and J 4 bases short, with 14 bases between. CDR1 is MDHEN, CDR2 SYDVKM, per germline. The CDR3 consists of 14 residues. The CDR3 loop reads CASNPTERNQPQHF. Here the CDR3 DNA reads TGTGCCAGCAACCCGACAGAGAGGAATCAGCCCCAGCATTTT.

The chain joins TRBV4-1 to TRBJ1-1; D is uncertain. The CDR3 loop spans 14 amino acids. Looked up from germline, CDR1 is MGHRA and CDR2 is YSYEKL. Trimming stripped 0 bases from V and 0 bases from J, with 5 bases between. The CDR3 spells CASSQDRLNTEAFF. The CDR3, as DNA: TGCGCCAGCAGCCAAGATCGGTTGAACACTGAAGCTTTCTTT.

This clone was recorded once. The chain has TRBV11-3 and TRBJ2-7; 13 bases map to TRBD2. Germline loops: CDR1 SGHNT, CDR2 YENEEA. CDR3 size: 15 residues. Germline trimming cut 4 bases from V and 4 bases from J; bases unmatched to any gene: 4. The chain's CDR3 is CASSSSTSGGYEQYF. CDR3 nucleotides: TGTGCCAGCAGCTCGTCGACTAGCGGGGGGTACGAGCAGTACTTC.

In nucleotides, the CDR3 is TGTGCCAGCAGCTCAACAGGGGGCAGGTCTGAAGCTTTCTTT. Its protein is CASSSTGGRSEAFF. This chain uses TRBV7-9 with TRBJ1-1; the match to TRBD1 covers 9 bases. CDR3 length equals 14 residues. CDR1 SEHNR and CDR2 FQNEAQ come from the germline V gene (reference sequence). After removal of 4 bases from V and 6 bases from J, the junction contained 6 bases not matched to a gene. The variable domain in full, completed from reference TRBV7-9 and TRBJ1-1, reads DTGVSQNPRHKITKRGQNVTFRCDPISEHNRLYWYRQTLGQGPEFLTYFQNEAQLEKSRLLSDRFSAERPKGSFSTLEIQRTEQGDSAMYLCASSSTGGRSEAFFGQGTRLTVV.

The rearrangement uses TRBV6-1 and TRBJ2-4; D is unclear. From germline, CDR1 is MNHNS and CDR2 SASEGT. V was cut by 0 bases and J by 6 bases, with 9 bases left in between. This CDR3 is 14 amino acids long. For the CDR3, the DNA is TGTGCCAGCAGTGAAGCCGCACTCGCAAACATTCAGTACTTC. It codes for CASSEAALANIQYF.

CDR3 amino acids: CASSARDRGLNEQYF. The DNA of the CDR3 is TGTGCCAGCTCCGCCCGGGACAGGGGGCTTAACGAGCAGTACTTC. The rearrangement links TRBV6-5 to TRBJ2-7; 12 bases map to TRBD1. CDR3 length equals 15 residues. Germline CDR1 reads MNHEY; CDR2 reads SVGAGI. V lost 8 bases and J lost 5; bases outside the gene matches: 10.

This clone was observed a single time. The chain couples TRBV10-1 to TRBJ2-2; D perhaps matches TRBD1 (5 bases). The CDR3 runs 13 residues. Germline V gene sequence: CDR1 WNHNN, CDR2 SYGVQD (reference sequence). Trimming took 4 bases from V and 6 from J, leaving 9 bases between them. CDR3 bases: TGCGCCAGCAGTGGCAGGGTGTCCGGGGAGCTGTTTTTT. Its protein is CASSGRVSGELFF.

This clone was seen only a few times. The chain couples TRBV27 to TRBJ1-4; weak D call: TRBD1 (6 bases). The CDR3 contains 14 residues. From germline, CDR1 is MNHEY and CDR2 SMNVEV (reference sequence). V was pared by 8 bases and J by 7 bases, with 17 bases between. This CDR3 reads CASGPRGGGEKLFF. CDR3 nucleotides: TGTGCCAGCGGTCCTCGAGGGGGGGGTGAAAAACTGTTTTTT.

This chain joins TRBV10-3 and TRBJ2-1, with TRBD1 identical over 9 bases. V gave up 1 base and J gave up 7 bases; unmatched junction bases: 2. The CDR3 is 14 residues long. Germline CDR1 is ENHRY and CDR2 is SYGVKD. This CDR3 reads CAISEYGTGNEQFF. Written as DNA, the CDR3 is TGTGCCATCAGTGAGTACGGGACAGGGAATGAGCAGTTCTTC.

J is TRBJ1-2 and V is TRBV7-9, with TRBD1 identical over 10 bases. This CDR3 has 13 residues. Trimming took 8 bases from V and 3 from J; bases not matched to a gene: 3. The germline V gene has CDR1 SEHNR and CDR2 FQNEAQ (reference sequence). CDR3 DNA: TGTGCCAGCTCAGGACAGGGGGACTATGGCTACACCTTC. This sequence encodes CASSGQGDYGYTF.

The CDR3, as DNA: TGTGCCTGGAGTGTAGCGGAGAAACTGTTTTTT. Translation: CAWSVAEKLFF. The chain recombines TRBV30 with TRBJ1-4, with D unclear. CDR1 is GTSNPN, CDR2 SVGIG, per germline (reference sequence). CDR3 size: 11 residues. V dropped 0 bases and J dropped 11 bases, with 7 bases sitting between them. The full variable domain, with the rest looked up from reference TRBV30 and TRBJ1-4, is SQTIHQWPATLVQPVGSPLSLECTVEGTSNPNLYWYRQAAGRGLQLLFYSVGIGQISSEVPQNLSASRPQDRQFILSSKKLLLSDSGFYLCAWSVAEKLFFGSGTQLSVL.

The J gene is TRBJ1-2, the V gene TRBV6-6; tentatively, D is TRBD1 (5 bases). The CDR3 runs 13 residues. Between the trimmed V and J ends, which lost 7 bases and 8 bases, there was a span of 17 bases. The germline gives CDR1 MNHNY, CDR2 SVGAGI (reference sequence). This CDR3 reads CASTIDSSGGYTF. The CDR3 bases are TGTGCCAGCACTATCGACAGTTCGGGCGGCTACACCTTC.

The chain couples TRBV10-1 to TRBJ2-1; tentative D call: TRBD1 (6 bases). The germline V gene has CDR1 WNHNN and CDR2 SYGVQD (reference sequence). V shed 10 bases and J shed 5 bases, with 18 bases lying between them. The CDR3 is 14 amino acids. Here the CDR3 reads CATTQRTEDNEQFF. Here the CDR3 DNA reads TGCGCCACCACACAAAGGACAGAGGACAATGAGCAGTTCTTC.